This TCR beta chain is drawn from a study of T cells in Graves' hyperthyroidism and ophthalmopathy. Study-level points and caveats: Blood also contained most expanded thyroid clonotypes above 0.001.

TCR beta CDR3 sequences were amplified from RNA transcripts. TCR CDR3 underwent first-round RT-PCR with the HTBI primer set. TCRdb used MiXCR to reprocess the multiplex PCR reads, holding one entry per CDR3 protein. The top ten clones hold 8.2% of a sample with hundreds of thousands of distinct CDR3 sequences, under 60% of them seen once. Details on this clonotype: The target antigen is unknown.

Per germline, CDR1 SGHRS and CDR2 YFSETQ. This CDR3 is 16 amino acids long. Germline trimming cut 2 bases from V and 9 bases from J; bases unmatched to any gene: 11. Each patient was aged 18 to 65 and had newly diagnosed hyperthyroidism of under 2 months' duration. Uncontrolled infection, other autoimmune disease, pregnancy or lactation led to exclusion. The sequenced material came from peripheral blood or thyroid tissue (not recorded which). The TCR was taken from a woman aged 18-30 years with Graves' hyperthyroidism. The V gene is TRBV5-1, the J gene TRBJ1-6; 7 bases match TRBD1. This chain's CDR3 is CASSFAVGGPTSPLHF. The CDR3, as DNA: TGCGCCAGCAGCTTTGCGGTAGGGGGCCCTACTTCACCCCTCCACTTT.